The 26 T cell receptor beta chains reported below all come from one sample, sequenced in a study of cytomegalovirus exposure and HLA in healthy donors. Only in-frame clones appear in the TCRdb table, and some are missing; sequencing was by immunoSEQ multiplex PCR. The profile shows over 150,000 clones, about 85% of them singletons. Sequenced sample: PBMCs. The source is a man aged 18 to 29 in good health and CMV-seropositive.

The genes are TRBV28 and TRBJ2-7; the D gene is possibly TRBD1 (5 bases). Germline V gene lookup returns CDR1 MDHEN and CDR2 SYDVKM. The V end lost 6 bases, the J end lost 0 bases, and 18 bases lay between the germline ends. This CDR3 is built from 16 residues. CDR3 DNA sequence: TGTGCCAGCAGGCCCTCCGACAGTATCTTCTCCTACGAGCAGTACTTC. It yields the protein CASRPSDSIFSYEQYF.

This chain connects TRBV27 to TRBJ2-1, with a possible D match to TRBD1 (5 bases). Trimming removed 6 bases from V and 8 bases from J, with 20 bases in between. The CDR3 length is 15 residues. Per germline, CDR1 MNHEY and CDR2 SMNVEV (reference sequence). The CDR3 sequence: CASRKGQGGRDEQFF. Here the CDR3 DNA reads TGTGCCAGCAGGAAAGGACAAGGTGGCAGGGATGAGCAGTTCTTC.

J is TRBJ2-7 and V is TRBV5-8, with TRBD1 as a possible D gene (6 bases). Germline lookup yields CDR1 SGHTS and CDR2 YDEGEE. The CDR3 extends over 15 amino acids. Between the trimmed V and J ends, which lost 4 bases and 2 bases, there was a span of 16 bases. This chain's CDR3 is CASSRAGTPTYEQYF. For the CDR3, the DNA is TGTGCCAGCAGCCGGGCCGGGACACCCACCTACGAGCAGTACTTC.

This chain connects TRBV6-4 to TRBJ2-1, with 11 bases lining up with TRBD2. Unmatched junction bases numbered 7, after V lost 2 bases and J lost 4 bases. The germline V gene encodes CDR1 MRHNA and CDR2 SNTAGT. The CDR3 loop spans 17 amino acids. CDR3 sequence reads: CASSDTTSGSLYNEQFF. The CDR3 DNA is TGTGCCAGCAGTGACACCACTAGCGGGAGCCTATACAATGAGCAGTTCTTC.

The chain combines TRBV29-1 with TRBJ1-4; weak D call: TRBD1 (5 bases). Germline values: CDR1 SQVTM, CDR2 ANQGSEA. Trimming removed 3 bases at V and 3 bases at J, with 8 bases between. The CDR3 sequence is 13 residues long. The CDR3 sequence is CSVEGGPNEKLFF. The CDR3, as DNA: TGCAGCGTTGAGGGGGGACCTAATGAAAAACTGTTTTTT.

This clone was found once. This CDR3 is CATSIAKDKLYGYTF. In DNA form, the CDR3 reads TGTGCCACCAGCATCGCAAAAGACAAGCTCTATGGCTACACCTTC. The V and J genes are TRBV15 and TRBJ1-2; D remains ambiguous. The CDR3 is 15 residues long. CDR1 LNHNV and CDR2 YYDKDF come from the germline V gene (reference sequence). Between the trimmed V and J ends, which lost 4 bases and 4 bases, there was a span of 16 bases.

This sequence joins TRBV27 and TRBJ2-4; D is ambiguous. Trimming pared 2 bases from V and 7 bases from J, leaving 9 bases between. The V gene's germline CDR1 is MNHEY and CDR2 SMNVEV (reference sequence). CDR3 length equals 13 residues. The CDR3 sequence: CASSLGFGNIQYF. The CDR3 region has the DNA TGTGCCAGCAGTTTAGGGTTCGGGAACATTCAGTACTTC.

This rearrangement joins TRBV4-1 to TRBJ2-5, with 12 nucleotides matching TRBD2. Germline CDR1 is MGHRA and CDR2 is YSYEKL. Trimming took 3 bases from V and 2 from J; bases not matched to a gene: 7. The CDR3 covers 17 residues. CDR3 nucleotide sequence: TGCGCCAGCAGCCAGGACAGACTAGCGGGGGAACAAGAGACCCAGTACTTC. Its translation: CASSQDRLAGEQETQYF.

This sequence joins TRBV5-1 and TRBJ2-2; 8 nucleotides match TRBD2. Germline V CDR1 and CDR2: SGHRS, YFSETQ. The junction had 7 bases not matched to a gene; V was cut back by 0 bases and J by 9 bases. The CDR3 is 15 residues long. CDR3 sequence: CASSLARGGPRELFF. The CDR3 nucleotides read TGCGCCAGCAGCTTGGCCCGGGGGGGCCCCCGGGAGCTGTTTTTT.

This chain links TRBV27 with TRBJ2-7, with D hard to call. Looked up from germline, CDR1 is MNHEY and CDR2 is SMNVEV (reference sequence). V shed 1 base and J shed 4 bases, with 11 bases lying between them. The CDR3 has 14 amino acids. CDR3 bases: TGTGCCAGCAGTTTATTCGCCAGAATGTACGAGCAGTACTTC. Translated, it gives CASSLFARMYEQYF.

The chain couples TRBV28 to TRBJ1-1; D is unresolved. CDR1 and CDR2 from the germline V gene are MDHEN and SYDVKM. The CDR3 covers 11 residues. V lost 3 bases and J 4 bases, leaving 3 bases between the germline ends. CDR3 DNA sequence: TGTGCCAGCAGTTTCAGCACTGAAGCTTTCTTT. Translation gives CASSFSTEAFF. The complete variable domain, with remaining parts taken from reference TRBV28 and TRBJ1-1, reads DVKVTQSSRYLVKRTGEKVFLECVQDMDHENMFWYRQDPGLGLRLIYFSYDVKMKEKGDIPEGYSVSREKKERFSLILESASTNQTSMYLCASSFSTEAFFGQGTRLTVV.

The chain couples TRBV9 to TRBJ2-7, with D tentatively TRBD1 (5 bases). Germline lookup yields CDR1 SGDLS and CDR2 YYNGEE. The CDR3 totals 15 residues. V shed 4 bases and J shed 2 bases, with 16 bases lying between them. As DNA, the CDR3 is TGTGCCAGCAGCCCAACCCATGTGGGGCCCTACGAGCAGTACTTC. Protein: CASSPTHVGPYEQYF.

This clone was seen a few times. In DNA, the CDR3 is TGTGCCAGCAGCTTTGTTGGGACTGGATTTGAAGCTTTCTTT. Translated, it gives CASSFVGTGFEAFF. V and J are TRBV11-2 and TRBJ1-1, with D maybe TRBD1 (5 bases). Germline V gene lookup returns CDR1 SGHAT and CDR2 FQNNGV. Trimming left V 3 bases short and J 7 bases short, with 15 bases between. The CDR3 is made up of 14 amino acids.

To note about this clone: Other DNA sequences in the same sample also yield this CDR3. This chain joins TRBV7-2 and TRBJ2-5; TRBD2 matches 14 bases. The CDR3 sequence is 15 residues long. The V gene's germline CDR1 is SGHTA and CDR2 FQGNSA. J was trimmed by 4 bases and V by 5 bases; bases with no gene match: 3. CDR3 residues: CASSRLAGGGETQYF. The CDR3 nucleotides read TGTGCCAGCAGCCGACTAGCGGGGGGGGGAGAGACCCAGTACTTC.

This sequence joins TRBV4-2 and TRBJ1-5; TRBD1 might be the D (5 bases). The germline gives CDR1 LGHNA, CDR2 YNFKEQ. V was shortened by 1 base and J by 5 bases, with 18 bases between the two germline ends. The CDR3 has 17 residues. CDR3 sequence (DNA): TGTGCCAGCAGCCAAGCATATTTCAGGGAAGACGATCAGCCCCAGCATTTT. Its protein is CASSQAYFREDDQPQHF.

This clone has a handful of counts. The chain couples TRBV2 to TRBJ1-5, with TRBD1 as a possible D gene (5 bases). Looked up from germline, CDR1 is SNHLY and CDR2 is FYNNEI. The CDR3 is 13 amino acids. V lost 7 bases and J lost 4, with 11 bases in between. CDR3 region: CASTQDNNQPQHF. CDR3 nucleotide sequence: TGTGCCAGCACACAGGACAATAATCAGCCCCAGCATTTT.

This chain uses TRBV6-5 with TRBJ2-7; D may be TRBD1 (5 bases). The CDR3 spans 14 residues. With 7 bases removed from V and 4 bases from J, the gap between germline ends came to 17 bases. Germline CDR1 is MNHEY and CDR2 is SVGAGI. CDR3 DNA sequence: TGTGCCAGCACCCTTAGGGGAAGGGGATACGAGCAGTACTTC. It encodes CASTLRGRGYEQYF.

The gene calls are TRBV27 and TRBJ1-3; possible D gene TRBD1, 5 bases. The CDR3 has 16 amino acids. V lost 4 bases and J 0 bases, leaving 13 bases between the germline ends. Germline CDR1 is MNHEY and CDR2 is SMNVEV (reference sequence). The CDR3 spells CASSSRWTPSGNTIYF. The CDR3 DNA sequence: TGTGCCAGCAGTTCGAGGTGGACACCCTCTGGAAACACCATATATTTT.

This chain uses TRBV30 with TRBJ2-2; 10 bases match TRBD1. This CDR3 has 14 amino acids. Per germline, CDR1 GTSNPN and CDR2 SVGIG (reference sequence). J lost 4 bases, V lost 5 bases, and 4 bases had no gene match. CDR3 protein: CAWRRTGGTGELFF. CDR3 nucleotide sequence: TGTGCCTGGCGGAGGACAGGGGGCACCGGGGAGCTGTTTTTT. Full variable domain (missing parts from reference TRBV30 and TRBJ2-2): SQTIHQWPATLVQPVGSPLSLECTVEGTSNPNLYWYRQAAGRGLQLLFYSVGIGQISSEVPQNLSASRPQDRQFILSSKKLLLSDSGFYLCAWRRTGGTGELFFGEGSRLTVL.

CDR3 in amino acids: CASSLARTAKDSNQPQHF. The CDR3 DNA follows: TGCGCCAGCAGCTTGGCCAGAACAGCAAAAGATAGCAATCAGCCCCAGCATTTT. This chain links TRBV5-1 with TRBJ1-5, with D unresolved. The length of the CDR3 is 18 residues. Germline CDR1 reads SGHRS; CDR2 reads YFSETQ. Trimming removed 0 bases at V and 0 bases at J, with 16 bases between.

This clone appeared a few times. The chain uses TRBV28 and TRBJ2-7; the D is unclear. Germline V gene data show CDR1 as MDHEN and CDR2 as SYDVKM. V was clipped by 5 bases and J by 5 bases, with 10 bases between them. CDR3 length equals 12 residues. CDR3 loop: CASSLLGHEQYF. DNA of the CDR3: TGTGCCAGCAGTCTGCTAGGCCACGAGCAGTACTTC.

V usage is TRBV11-2 and J usage is TRBJ2-5, with a possible D match to TRBD2 (6 bases). Germline CDR1 and CDR2: SGHAT and FQNNGV. V was shortened by 3 bases and J by 1 base, with 12 bases between the two germline ends. CDR3 size: 15 residues. The CDR3 bases are TGTGCCAGCAGCTTGGGGACTCACGGCCAAGAGACCCAGTACTTC. This translates into CASSLGTHGQETQYF.

This chain connects TRBV6-5 to TRBJ1-5; D possibly corresponds to TRBD1 (6 bases). There are 15 residues in the CDR3. The germline gives CDR1 MNHEY, CDR2 SVGAGI. V dropped 5 bases and J dropped 1 base, with 12 bases sitting between them. DNA of the CDR3: TGTGCCAGCAGTCAGGGGTACGGGAGCAATCAGCCCCAGCATTTT. Its protein product is CASSQGYGSNQPQHF.

The rearrangement links TRBV29-1 to TRBJ2-1, with 13 bases aligning to TRBD2. The CDR3 loop spans 17 amino acids. With 3 bases clipped from V and 0 bases from J, the junction kept 5 bases outside the gene matches. The germline gives CDR1 SQVTM, CDR2 ANQGSEA. The CDR3 DNA follows: TGCAGCGTTGAGGGGACTAGCGGGATGGCCTCCTACAATGAGCAGTTCTTC. Residues: CSVEGTSGMASYNEQFF.

For this clone: Other DNA sequences in the sample encode the same CDR3. This rearrangement joins TRBV4-1 to TRBJ2-2, with 8 bases fitting TRBD1. The CDR3 length is 15 residues. J was trimmed by 1 base and V by 4 bases; bases with no gene match: 2. Germline V gene lookup returns CDR1 MGHRA and CDR2 YSYEKL. Written as DNA, the CDR3 is TGCGCCAGCAGCCCCGGGACAGGGAACACCGGGGAGCTGTTTTTT. It encodes CASSPGTGNTGELFF.

The chain couples TRBV4-1 to TRBJ1-1; unclear D gene. The V end lost 0 bases, the J end lost 0 bases, and 5 bases lay between the germline ends. The CDR3 extends over 14 amino acids. Germline V CDR1 and CDR2: MGHRA, YSYEKL. The CDR3 sequence: CASSQDFMNTEAFF. CDR3 in DNA: TGCGCCAGCAGCCAAGATTTCATGAACACTGAAGCTTTCTTT.